This T cell receptor (beta chain) was identified in a study of blood T cells in healthy people across ages. General observations from the study: The fall in TCR beta diversity per million T cells was roughly linear with age. Higher diversity and more naive CD4+ cells were features of long-lived donors, compared to aged donors.

The sample providers were healthy Caucasian people from Russia, aged roughly 6 to 90. A word on this clonotype: Its target is not known.

This CDR3 is built from 14 residues. V was clipped by 5 bases and J by 2 bases, with 12 bases between them. Primed by a sample-barcoded 5' primer and a J-beta primer mix, a second PCR proceeded for about 6 to 11 cycles. One entry per CDR3 protein, called by TCRdb with MiXCR from the 5' RACE reads. In the table there are over a million distinct CDR3 sequences, 40% to 45% of which are singletons. This chain links TRBV12-3 or TRBV12-4 with TRBJ2-5; D could derive from TRBD1 or TRBD2 (5 bases each). The sequenced sample was blood. The receptor was derived from a woman between 18 and 29 years old in good health. CDR3 protein: CASSDRDGQETQYF. CDR3 nucleotides: TGTGCCAGCAGTGACCGGGACGGTCAAGAGACCCAGTACTTC.